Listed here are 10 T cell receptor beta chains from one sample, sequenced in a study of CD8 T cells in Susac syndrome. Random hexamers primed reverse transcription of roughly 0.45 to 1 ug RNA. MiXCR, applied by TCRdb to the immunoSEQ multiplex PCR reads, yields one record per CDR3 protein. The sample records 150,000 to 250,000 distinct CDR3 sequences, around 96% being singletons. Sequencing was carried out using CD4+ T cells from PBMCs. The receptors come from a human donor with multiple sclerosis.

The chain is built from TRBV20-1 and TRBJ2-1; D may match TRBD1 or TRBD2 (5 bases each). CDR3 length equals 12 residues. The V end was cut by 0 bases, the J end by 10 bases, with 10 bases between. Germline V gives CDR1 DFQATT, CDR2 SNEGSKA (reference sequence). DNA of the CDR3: TGCAGTGCTAGAGAGGGACCCCACGAGCAGTTCTTC. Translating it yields CSAREGPHEQFF.

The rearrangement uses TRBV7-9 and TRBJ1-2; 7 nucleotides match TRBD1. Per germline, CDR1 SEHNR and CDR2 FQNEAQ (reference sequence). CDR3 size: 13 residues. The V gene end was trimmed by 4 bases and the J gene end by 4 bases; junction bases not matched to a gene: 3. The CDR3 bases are TGTGCCAGCAGCTGGGGACAGATCTATGGCTACACCTTC. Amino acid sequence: CASSWGQIYGYTF. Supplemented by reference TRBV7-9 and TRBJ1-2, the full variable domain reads DTGVSQNPRHKITKRGQNVTFRCDPISEHNRLYWYRQTLGQGPEFLTYFQNEAQLEKSRLLSDRFSAERPKGSFSTLEIQRTEQGDSAMYLCASSWGQIYGYTFGSGTRLTVV.

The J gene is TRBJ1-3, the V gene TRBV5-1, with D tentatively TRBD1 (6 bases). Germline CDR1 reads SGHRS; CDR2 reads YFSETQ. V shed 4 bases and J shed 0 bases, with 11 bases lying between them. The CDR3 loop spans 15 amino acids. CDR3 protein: CASSGTGHSGNTIYF. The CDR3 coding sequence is TGCGCCAGCAGCGGAACAGGGCACTCTGGAAACACCATATATTTT.

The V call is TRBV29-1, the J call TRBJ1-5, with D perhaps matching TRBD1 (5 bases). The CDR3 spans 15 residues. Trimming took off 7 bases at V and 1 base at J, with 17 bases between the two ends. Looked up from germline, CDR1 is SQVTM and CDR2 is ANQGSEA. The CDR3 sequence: CSAVEGRWSNQPQHF. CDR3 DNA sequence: TGCAGCGCAGTGGAGGGGCGCTGGAGCAATCAGCCCCAGCATTTT.

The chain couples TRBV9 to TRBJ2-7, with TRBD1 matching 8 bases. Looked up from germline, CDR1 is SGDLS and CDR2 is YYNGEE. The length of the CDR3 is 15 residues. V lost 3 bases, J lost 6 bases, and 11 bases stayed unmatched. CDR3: CASSGPGTGFVEQYF. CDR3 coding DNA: TGTGCCAGCAGCGGGCCAGGGACAGGCTTCGTCGAGCAGTACTTC.

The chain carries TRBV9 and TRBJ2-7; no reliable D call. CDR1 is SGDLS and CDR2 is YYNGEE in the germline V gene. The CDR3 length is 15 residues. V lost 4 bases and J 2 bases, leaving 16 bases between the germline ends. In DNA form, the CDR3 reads TGTGCCAGCAGCCTCGGCAACAGCGAAACCTACGAGCAGTACTTC. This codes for CASSLGNSETYEQYF.

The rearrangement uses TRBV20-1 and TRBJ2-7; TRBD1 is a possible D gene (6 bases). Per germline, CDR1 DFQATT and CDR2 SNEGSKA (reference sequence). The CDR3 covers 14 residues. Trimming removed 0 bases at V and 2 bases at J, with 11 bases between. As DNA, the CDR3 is TGCAGTGCTAGAGAGAGGGGGACCACCTACGAGCAGTACTTC. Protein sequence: CSARERGTTYEQYF.

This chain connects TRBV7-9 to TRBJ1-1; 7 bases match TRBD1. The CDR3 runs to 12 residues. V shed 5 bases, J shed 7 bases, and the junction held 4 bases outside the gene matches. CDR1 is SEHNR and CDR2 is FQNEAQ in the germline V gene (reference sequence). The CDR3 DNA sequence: TGTGCCAGCAGCCGCCGGGACAGTGAAGCTTTCTTT. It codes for CASSRRDSEAFF.

The CDR3 sequence is CASSPQGADYGYTF. CDR3 DNA sequence: TGTGCCAGCAGCCCCCAGGGGGCGGACTATGGCTACACCTTC. The chain joins TRBV7-3 to TRBJ1-2, with 8 bases lining up with TRBD1. CDR1 and CDR2 from the germline V gene are SGHTA and FQGTGA. This CDR3 is built from 14 residues. The V segment lost 5 bases and the J segment 3 bases; nucleotides outside the gene matches: 5.

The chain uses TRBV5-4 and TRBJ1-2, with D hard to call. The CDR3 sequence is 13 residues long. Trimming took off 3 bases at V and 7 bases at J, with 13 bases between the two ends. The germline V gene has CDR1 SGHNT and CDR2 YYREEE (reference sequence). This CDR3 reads CASSSTYIGGYTF. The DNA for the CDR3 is TGTGCCAGCAGCTCGACCTATATTGGTGGCTACACCTTC.